This T cell receptor beta chain was sequenced in a study of blood T cells in healthy people across ages. The CDR3 has 19 amino acids. Trimming took 0 bases from V and 4 from J, leaving 25 bases between them. The germline V gene encodes CDR1 KGHSH and CDR2 LQKENI. Together with a sample-barcoded 5' primer, a J-beta primer mix was included in a second PCR lasting 7 to 11 cycles. TCRdb passed the 5' RACE reads through MiXCR, listing each CDR3 protein once. The repertoire holds some 890,000 distinct CDR3 sequences, approximately 32% seen once, with roughly 10% in the top ten. These data were likewise used in another study, on T cells of mothers and their children.

Material for sequencing was blood. The TCR comes from a woman in her forties in good health. The chain is built from TRBV18 and TRBJ2-7; D is perhaps TRBD2 (5 bases). The CDR3 here is CASSPPVAGPTSGLYEQYF. The CDR3 DNA sequence: TGTGCCAGCTCACCACCGGTCGCGGGTCCGACATCCGGTTTATACGAGCAGTACTTC. Filled out from reference TRBV18 and TRBJ2-7, the complete variable domain reads NAGVMQNPRHLVRRRGQEARLRCSPMKGHSHVYWYRQLPEEGLKFMVYLQKENIIDESGMPKERFSAEFPKEGPSILRIQQVVRGDSAAYFCASSPPVAGPTSGLYEQYFGPGTRLTVT.